The 26 T cell receptor beta chains in this list originate from one sample, sequenced in a study of cytomegalovirus exposure and HLA in healthy donors. PCR primers comprised 60 Vbeta and 13 Jbeta primers. Using immunoSEQ multiplex PCR, the repertoire was profiled, and TCRdb retains in-frame clones only, with some absent. The data contain over 55,000 clones, 80% of them seen just once; the ten biggest clones take up around 6%. What was sequenced was PBMCs. These receptors all stem from a male donor in good health and CMV-seronegative.

The rearrangement uses TRBV2 and TRBJ2-1; D is ambiguous. The V end was cut by 6 bases, the J end by 4 bases, with 4 bases between. The CDR3 runs 11 residues. Germline V gene lookup returns CDR1 SNHLY and CDR2 FYNNEI. CDR3 sequence: CASSYYNEQFF. In DNA form, the CDR3 reads TGTGCCAGCAGCTATTACAATGAGCAGTTCTTC.

The chain is built from TRBV5-6 and TRBJ1-5; D is unresolved. The germline V gene encodes CDR1 SGHDT and CDR2 YYEEEE. The CDR3 loop spans 14 amino acids. V lost 4 bases, J lost 9 bases, and 17 bases lay in between. In DNA form, the CDR3 reads TGTGCCAGCAGCCCGAGCTCAGGAGGTGGGCCCCAGCATTTT. Translated: CASSPSSGGGPQHF.

This clone came up once. The CDR3 sequence is CASSVAAGTYEQYF. The CDR3 coding sequence is TGTGCCAGCAGCGTAGCGGCAGGCACCTACGAGCAGTACTTC. This rearrangement joins TRBV9 to TRBJ2-7; no reliable D call. Germline V CDR1 and CDR2: SGDLS, YYNGEE. This CDR3 spans 14 amino acids. Trimming shortened V by 0 bases and J by 2 bases, and 9 bases separated the two germline ends.

This clone occurred once. V usage is TRBV7-2 and J usage is TRBJ2-5; 7 bases fit TRBD2. CDR1 is SGHTA and CDR2 is FQGNSA in the germline V gene. V shed 6 bases and J 4 bases; nucleotides not matched to a gene: 2. The CDR3 extends over 12 amino acids. The CDR3 loop is CASSGGGETQYF. The CDR3 DNA reads as TGTGCCAGCAGTGGGGGGGGAGAGACCCAGTACTTC.

DNA of the CDR3: TGTGCCAGCAGCCGTGAGATGAACACTGAAGCTTTCTTT. It translates to CASSREMNTEAFF. The chain carries TRBV7-6 and TRBJ1-1; D gene unclear. Germline V gene sequence: CDR1 SGHVS, CDR2 FNYEAQ. V lost 5 bases and J 0 bases, leaving 7 bases between the germline ends. The CDR3 totals 13 residues. Full variable domain (remainder filled in from reference TRBV7-6 and TRBJ1-1): GAGVSQSPRYKVTKRGQDVALRCDPISGHVSLYWYRQALGQGPEFLTYFNYEAQQDKSGLPNDRFSAERPEGSISTLTIQRTEQRDSAMYRCASSREMNTEAFFGQGTRLTVV.

This chain joins TRBV5-4 and TRBJ2-1; the D gene is possibly TRBD2 (6 bases). The CDR3 covers 14 residues. V gave up 0 bases and J gave up 7 bases, with 11 bases separating them. Germline lookup yields CDR1 SGHNT and CDR2 YYREEE (reference sequence). The CDR3 DNA reads TGTGCCAGCAGCTTGGCTGAGACTAGGAATGAGCAGTTCTTC. It codes for CASSLAETRNEQFF.

The CDR3: CASRGGHQAQPQHF. CDR3 bases: TGTGCCAGCAGGGGGGGGCATCAAGCTCAGCCCCAGCATTTT. The rearrangement links TRBV2 to TRBJ1-5; a weak D match, TRBD1 (6 bases). Germline V gene sequence: CDR1 SNHLY, CDR2 FYNNEI. The CDR3 totals 14 residues. V lost 6 bases to trimming and J lost 6 bases, with 15 bases between them. Full variable domain (remainder filled in from reference TRBV2 and TRBJ1-5): EPEVTQTPSHQVTQMGQEVILRCVPISNHLYFYWYRQILGQKVEFLVSFYNNEISEKSEIFDDQFSVERPDGSNFTLKIRSTKLEDSAMYFCASRGGHQAQPQHFGDGTRLSIL.

V is TRBV7-9 and J is TRBJ2-2, with TRBD1 as a possible D gene (5 bases). V lost 3 bases to trimming and J lost 3 bases, with 20 bases between them. The germline CDR1 and CDR2 sequences are SEHNR and FQNEAQ (reference sequence). The CDR3 is 18 amino acids. The CDR3 is CASSFRTRQFWDTGELFF. The CDR3 DNA reads as TGTGCCAGCAGCTTTAGGACGCGACAGTTCTGGGACACCGGGGAGCTGTTTTTT.

Here the CDR3 DNA reads TGCGCCAGCAGCTTGGCCAGTACCTACGAGCAGTACTTC. It yields the protein CASSLASTYEQYF. The chain has TRBV10-2 and TRBJ2-7; D gene uncertain. The CDR3 spans 13 residues. V gave up 6 bases and J gave up 2 bases, with 11 bases separating them. CDR1 is WSHSY and CDR2 is SAAADI in the germline V gene.

The gene calls are TRBV7-3 and TRBJ2-5; D might be TRBD1 (6 bases). The closer fit of TRBJ2-7 to the DNA end suggests the J call may be wrong. The CDR3 totals 13 residues. Germline CDR1 is SGHTA and CDR2 is FQGTGA. The CDR3, as DNA: TGTGCCAGCAGCCAGGGGCAGTCTGACGAGCAGTACTTC. Protein product: CASSQGQSDEQYF.

The chain is built from TRBV7-9 and TRBJ2-3; TRBD2 matches 7 bases. This CDR3 is 16 amino acids long. Trimming cost V 5 bases and J 1 base; bases outside gene matches: 9. Germline lookup yields CDR1 SEHNR and CDR2 FQNEAQ (reference sequence). The CDR3: CASSTLGGGGTDTQYF. CDR3 nucleotide sequence: TGTGCCAGCAGCACCCTGGGGGGGGGAGGCACAGATACGCAGTATTTT.

This clone has a single count. The chain carries TRBV7-8 and TRBJ2-1, with D maybe TRBD2 (6 bases). Per the germline V gene, CDR1 is SGHVS and CDR2 is FQNEAQ. V was pared by 4 bases and J by 10 bases, with 14 bases between. The CDR3 consists of 13 residues. The CDR3 protein is CASSSSPGDEQFF. For the CDR3, the DNA is TGTGCCAGCAGCTCAAGCCCGGGAGACGAGCAGTTCTTC. Full variable domain (rest looked up from reference TRBV7-8 and TRBJ2-1): GAGVSQSPRYKVAKRGQDVALRCDPISGHVSLFWYQQALGQGPEFLTYFQNEAQLDKSGLPSDRFFAERPEGSVSTLKIQRTQQEDSAVYLCASSSSPGDEQFFGPGTRLTVL.

The J gene is TRBJ2-1, the V gene TRBV29-1; 8 bases are a match to TRBD1. The junction had 3 bases not matched to a gene; V was cut back by 1 base and J by 7 bases. CDR1 SQVTM and CDR2 ANQGSEA come from the germline V gene. The length of the CDR3 is 13 residues. In DNA form, the CDR3 reads TGCAGCGTTGAAGGGGGACAGGTTAATGAGCAGTTCTTC. This gives the protein CSVEGGQVNEQFF.

This chain links TRBV4-1 with TRBJ1-4, with D maybe TRBD1 (6 bases). The CDR3 covers 16 residues. V lost 0 bases and J lost 6, with 14 bases in between. In germline, CDR1 is MGHRA, CDR2 YSYEKL. CDR3 protein: CASSQDNSGGYEKLFF. In DNA form, the CDR3 reads TGCGCCAGCAGCCAAGATAATTCGGGGGGCTATGAAAAACTGTTTTTT.

The sample holds a few counts of this clone. This chain joins TRBV11-2 and TRBJ2-1; 7 bases match TRBD1. The J segment lost 4 bases and the V segment lost 1 base, leaving 4 bases of the junction unmatched. CDR1 and CDR2 from the germline V gene are SGHAT and FQNNGV. The CDR3 spans 15 residues. CDR3 bases: TGTGCCAGCAGCTTAGTCGGGACAGCTTACAATGAGCAGTTCTTC. This encodes CASSLVGTAYNEQFF. The variable domain in full, completed from reference TRBV11-2 and TRBJ2-1, reads EAGVAQSPRYKIIEKRQSVAFWCNPISGHATLYWYQQILGQGPKLLIQFQNNGVVDDSQLPKDRFSAERLKGVDSTLKIQPAKLEDSAVYLCASSLVGTAYNEQFFGPGTRLTVL.

The chain combines TRBV10-1 with TRBJ2-5, with D perhaps TRBD1 (6 bases). The J call may be incorrect, as the DNA end agrees better with TRBJ2-7. The germline CDR1 and CDR2 sequences are WNHNN and SYGVQD (reference sequence). This CDR3 comprises 15 residues. CDR3 sequence (DNA): TGCGCCAGCACCCCTCTCCGACAGGTTCCCTACGAGCAGTACTTC. It translates to CASTPLRQVPYEQYF.

V and J are TRBV6-6 and TRBJ2-7; 10 nucleotides match TRBD1. From germline, CDR1 is MNHNY and CDR2 SVGAGI (reference sequence). With 2 bases clipped from V and 5 bases from J, the junction kept 6 bases outside the gene matches. This CDR3 spans 15 amino acids. CDR3 in DNA: TGTGCCAGCAGTTACGACGGACAGGGGGTCGACGAGCAGTACTTC. Residues: CASSYDGQGVDEQYF.

CDR3 nucleotides: TGTGCCAGCAGCCAACGACCAGGGACAGGGATAGGTGATACGCAGTATTTT. As protein: CASSQRPGTGIGDTQYF. The chain employs TRBV4-2 and TRBJ2-3; TRBD1 matches 9 bases. This CDR3 is built from 17 residues. The V gene's germline CDR1 is LGHNA and CDR2 YNFKEQ. V shed 2 bases and J 6 bases; nucleotides not matched to a gene: 12.

The chain recombines TRBV2 with TRBJ1-1; possibly TRBD1 for D (5 bases). V was trimmed by 4 bases and J by 5 bases, leaving 11 bases between them. From germline, CDR1 is SNHLY and CDR2 FYNNEI. The CDR3 runs to 13 residues. The CDR3 DNA reads TGTGCCAGCAGTGGGGGGGTAGGTACTGAAGCTTTCTTT. Translated: CASSGGVGTEAFF.

The chain has TRBV10-3 and TRBJ1-1; possibly TRBD1 for D (6 bases). The CDR3 contains 15 residues. Germline V lookup: CDR1 ENHRY, CDR2 SYGVKD. Trimming shortened V by 0 bases and J by 6 bases, and 14 bases separated the two germline ends. The CDR3 loop reads CAISESGGGGPEAFF. The CDR3 bases are TGTGCCATCAGTGAGTCTGGAGGGGGGGGCCCTGAAGCTTTCTTT.

The chain uses TRBV19 and TRBJ1-2; TRBD1 matches at 7 bases. CDR1 and CDR2 from the germline V gene are LNHDA and SQIVND (reference sequence). This CDR3 contains 14 residues. Germline trimming cut 3 bases from V and 4 bases from J; bases unmatched to any gene: 5. The CDR3: CASSISGGSYGYTF. In nucleotides, the CDR3 is TGTGCCAGTAGTATTTCAGGGGGAAGCTATGGCTACACCTTC.

This chain uses TRBV9 with TRBJ2-5, with TRBD2 identical over 12 bases. Germline CDR1 reads SGDLS; CDR2 reads YYNGEE. The CDR3 is 17 residues long. The junction had 8 bases not matched to a gene; V was cut back by 4 bases and J by 1 base. CDR3 amino acids: CASSSRLAGVFQETQYF. The CDR3 DNA sequence: TGTGCCAGCAGCTCGCGACTAGCGGGGGTGTTCCAAGAGACCCAGTACTTC.

This rearrangement joins TRBV7-2 to TRBJ1-1; a weak D match, TRBD1 (6 bases). V was trimmed by 6 bases and J by 0 bases, leaving 11 bases between them. The CDR3 is made up of 14 amino acids. The germline V gene has CDR1 SGHTA and CDR2 FQGNSA. The CDR3 sequence is CASRGGRVNTEAFF. The CDR3, as DNA: TGTGCCAGCAGGGGGGGGCGGGTGAACACTGAAGCTTTCTTT.

This clone showed up just a few times. The CDR3: CASSLAPGTGPGNTIYF. DNA for the CDR3: TGTGCCAGCAGCTTAGCCCCCGGGACAGGGCCCGGAAACACCATATATTTT. This chain links TRBV7-9 with TRBJ1-3, with TRBD1 matching over 9 bases. The CDR3 has 17 amino acids. The V and J ends lost 0 bases and 4 bases, in that order; junction bases with no gene match: 7. CDR1 SEHNR and CDR2 FQNEAQ come from the germline V gene (reference sequence).

The V gene is TRBV4-3, the J gene TRBJ2-3; 7 bases fit TRBD2. The V and J ends lost 4 bases and 2 bases, in that order; junction bases with no gene match: 9. The CDR3 length is 16 residues. Germline V gene data show CDR1 as LGHNA and CDR2 as YSLEER. DNA of the CDR3: TGCGCCAGCAGCCCCTCTCTTGCGGGAGACACAGATACGCAGTATTTT. Residues: CASSPSLAGDTDTQYF.

The chain has TRBV7-2 and TRBJ2-7, with 9 bases that match TRBD1. Germline trimming cut 5 bases from V and 3 bases from J; bases unmatched to any gene: 8. Germline CDR1 SGHTA, CDR2 FQGNSA. The CDR3 contains 15 residues. DNA of the CDR3: TGTGCCAGCAGCCCTGACAGGGGGATTATCTACGAGCAGTACTTC. Translation: CASSPDRGIIYEQYF.